This entry lists 27 T cell receptor beta chains sequenced from one sample in a study of T cells in Graves' hyperthyroidism and ophthalmopathy. The TCR beta CDR3 regions underwent amplification using RNA transcripts as the source. TCR CDR3 regions were first amplified by RT-PCR with HTBI primers. TCRdb re-called the multiplex PCR reads through MiXCR, storing one row per CDR3 protein. The sample has 130,000 or so distinct CDR3 sequences, 22% seen once; the top ten hold 65% to 80%. Sequencing input: blood. The receptors were sampled from a woman aged 45-59 years with Graves' hyperthyroidism that later progressed to Graves' ophthalmopathy.

This clonotype was found many times. This chain uses TRBV30 with TRBJ2-7; possibly TRBD1 or TRBD2 for D (5 bases each). The germline V gene encodes CDR1 GTSNPN and CDR2 SVGIG (reference sequence). Trimming stripped 5 bases from V and 6 bases from J, with 20 bases between. The CDR3 runs 14 residues. The CDR3 protein is CAWATGQPAGEQYF. DNA for the CDR3: TGTGCCTGGGCTACGGGGCAGCCGGCGGGCGAGCAGTACTTC.

Only a few counts were recorded for this clonotype. The chain joins TRBV10-1 to TRBJ2-1, with a possible D match to TRBD2 (6 bases). The CDR3 is made up of 17 amino acids. Trimming took off 3 bases at V and 9 bases at J, with 24 bases between the two ends. The V gene's germline CDR1 is WNHNN and CDR2 SYGVQD (reference sequence). The CDR3 nucleotides are TGCGCCAGCAGTGATAAGGGAGTCGGGGCTAGCGATAGTGAGCAGTTCTTC. This translates into CASSDKGVGASDSEQFF.

This clonotype was recorded at least ten times. The V call is TRBV12-3 or TRBV12-4, the J call TRBJ2-1; TRBD2 might be the D (6 bases). V lost 5 bases to trimming and J lost 7 bases, with 9 bases between them. This CDR3 comprises 12 residues. This CDR3 reads CASSGLTNEQFF. CDR3 sequence (DNA): TGTGCCAGCAGTGGACTAACAAATGAGCAGTTCTTC.

The sample holds a few counts of this clonotype. This chain links TRBV9 with TRBJ1-2, with 7 bases identical to TRBD1. Germline V gives CDR1 SGDLS, CDR2 YYNGEE. The CDR3 contains 15 residues. With 3 bases clipped from V and 0 bases from J, the junction kept 5 bases outside the gene matches. CDR3 protein: CASSGPQGANYGYTF. CDR3 in DNA: TGTGCCAGCAGCGGACCCCAGGGGGCTAACTATGGCTACACCTTC.

This clonotype was seen repeatedly, ten times or more. The chain recombines TRBV28 with TRBJ1-1; D unresolved. CDR1 and CDR2 from the germline V gene are MDHEN and SYDVKM. The CDR3 covers 12 residues. V dropped 5 bases and J dropped 6 bases, with 10 bases sitting between them. CDR3 residues: CASSGRRAEAFF. DNA for the CDR3: TGTGCCAGCAGTGGGAGACGAGCTGAAGCTTTCTTT.

This chain connects TRBV5-1 to TRBJ1-5; D gene ambiguous. This CDR3 comprises 14 residues. The V end lost 0 bases, the J end lost 4 bases, and 8 bases lay between the germline ends. CDR1 SGHRS and CDR2 YFSETQ come from the germline V gene. In DNA, the CDR3 is TGCGCCAGCAGCTTGGACAGACCTAATCAGCCCCAGCATTTT. Its protein is CASSLDRPNQPQHF.

In this sample, this clonotype turned up many times. The genes are TRBV20-1 and TRBJ2-7; D gene uncertain. The V end was cut by 3 bases, the J end by 0 bases, with 12 bases between. CDR3 length equals 14 residues. Per the germline V gene, CDR1 is DFQATT and CDR2 is SNEGSKA (reference sequence). CDR3 sequence: CSARVDSPSYEQYF. The CDR3 nucleotides are TGCAGTGCTAGGGTCGACTCTCCCTCCTACGAGCAGTACTTC.

This clonotype was recorded many times. The chain recombines TRBV10-2 with TRBJ1-5, with D unresolved. Between the trimmed V and J ends, which lost 4 bases and 0 bases, there was a span of 10 bases. The CDR3 is 15 residues long. Per germline, CDR1 WSHSY and CDR2 SAAADI. Written as DNA, the CDR3 is TGCGCCAGCAGTGCGGGCGCAGATAGCAATCAGCCCCAGCATTTT. Its protein is CASSAGADSNQPQHF.

The sample holds many counts of this clonotype. The chain joins TRBV20-1 to TRBJ2-7, with 9 bases that match TRBD2. Losses at the gene ends were 6 bases for V and 4 bases for J; bases not matched to a gene: 7. Looked up from germline, CDR1 is DFQATT and CDR2 is SNEGSKA (reference sequence). The CDR3 consists of 13 residues. CDR3 in DNA: TGCAGTGCCCGTGGCGGGAGGGATTACGAGCAGTACTTC. Translated, it gives CSARGGRDYEQYF.

This clonotype was picked up many times. The chain joins TRBV28 to TRBJ1-1; 8 nucleotides match TRBD1. The CDR3 contains 14 residues. Trimming took 6 bases from V and 9 from J; bases not matched to a gene: 12. The germline CDR1 and CDR2 sequences are MDHEN and SYDVKM. CDR3 sequence reads: CASSPGTGSLKAFF. CDR3 nucleotide sequence: TGTGCCAGCAGCCCCGGGACAGGTTCGTTGAAAGCTTTCTTT.

This clonotype occurred a few times. CDR3 loop: CASSVDLGEKLFF. The CDR3 nucleotides read TGTGCCAGCAGCGTAGATCTGGGGGAAAAACTGTTTTTT. This chain joins TRBV9 and TRBJ1-4; no clear D. Deletions cut 0 bases from V and 8 bases from J, with 8 bases between. Germline lookup yields CDR1 SGDLS and CDR2 YYNGEE. The CDR3 has 13 amino acids.

This clonotype was observed a single time. The CDR3 DNA follows: TGTGCTAGTGGCCCCACCGGGACAGGGGCCCCGGCCAAGAACACCGGGGAGCTGTTTTTT. Amino acid sequence: CASGPTGTGAPAKNTGELFF. V is TRBV12-5 and J is TRBJ2-2, with TRBD1 matching over 10 bases. This CDR3 has 20 residues. CDR1 and CDR2 (germline): LGHNT, FRNRAP. The V and J ends lost 6 bases and 1 base, in that order; junction bases with no gene match: 17. The complete variable domain, with remaining parts taken from reference TRBV12-5 and TRBJ2-2, reads DARVTQTPRHKVTEMGQEVTMRCQPILGHNTVFWYRQTMMQGLELLAYFRNRAPLDDSGMPKDRFSAEMPDATLATLKIQPSEPRDSAVYFCASGPTGTGAPAKNTGELFFGEGSRLTVL.

This clonotype has only a few counts. The CDR3 reads CASSIVQDSNQPQHF. For the CDR3, the DNA is TGTGCCAGTAGTATAGTACAGGATAGCAATCAGCCCCAGCATTTT. This chain connects TRBV19 to TRBJ1-5; tentatively, D is TRBD1 (5 bases). The germline V and J ends were trimmed by 1 base and 0 bases, with 7 bases remaining between them. CDR3 length: 15 residues. Germline lookup yields CDR1 LNHDA and CDR2 SQIVND (reference sequence).

This clonotype has a count of ten or more. J is TRBJ2-1 and V is TRBV3-1, with TRBD2 matching 9 bases. There are 16 residues in the CDR3. The trim removed 3 bases at V and 9 bases at J, leaving 12 bases unmatched. CDR1 is LGHDT and CDR2 is YNNKEL in the germline V gene (reference sequence). CDR3 in DNA: TGTGCCAGCAGCCAGGCGGGAGGGGAGTACAAGCCTGAGCAGTTCTTC. This encodes CASSQAGGEYKPEQFF.

This clonotype was counted many times. V is TRBV20-1 and J is TRBJ2-3; no clear D gene. Germline V gene sequence: CDR1 DFQATT, CDR2 SNEGSKA (reference sequence). This CDR3 has 15 residues. Trimming took off 3 bases at V and 0 bases at J, with 13 bases between the two ends. The DNA for the CDR3 is TGCAGTGCTAGGGATTTCAGGACGAGCACAGATACGCAGTATTTT. Encoded protein: CSARDFRTSTDTQYF.

This clonotype was seen a handful of times. The rearrangement uses TRBV19 and TRBJ2-1; D perhaps matches TRBD1 (6 bases). The CDR3 extends over 15 amino acids. CDR1 is LNHDA, CDR2 SQIVND, per germline (reference sequence). With 0 bases removed from V and 7 bases from J, the gap between germline ends came to 13 bases. Here the CDR3 reads CASSIDQGRSNEQFF. The CDR3 DNA is TGTGCCAGTAGTATAGATCAGGGGCGGTCAAATGAGCAGTTCTTC.

This clonotype has more than one count but fewer than ten. This chain joins TRBV28 and TRBJ2-7, with TRBD1 matching over 9 bases. V gave up 8 bases and J gave up 3 bases; unmatched junction bases: 8. The CDR3 has 14 amino acids. Germline V gene data show CDR1 as MDHEN and CDR2 as SYDVKM. CDR3 sequence (DNA): TGTGCCAGCTGCTCCGGGACAGGGAGCTACGAGCAGTACTTC. It codes for CASCSGTGSYEQYF.

The chain combines TRBV18 with TRBJ2-7; 7 nucleotides agree with TRBD1. The CDR3 is made up of 14 amino acids. Per germline, CDR1 KGHSH and CDR2 LQKENI. The V and J ends lost 6 bases and 3 bases, in that order; junction bases with no gene match: 8. The CDR3 DNA is TGTGCCAGCTCGCACGGACAGGCTCTCTACGAGCAGTACTTC. Translating it yields CASSHGQALYEQYF.

This clonotype was found many times. The CDR3 DNA sequence: TGTGCCAGCAAATATACGGGGAGGGGGCAAGAGACCCAGTACTTC. Protein: CASKYTGRGQETQYF. This chain uses TRBV27 with TRBJ2-5, with TRBD2 as a possible D gene (7 bases). Germline CDR1 is MNHEY and CDR2 is SMNVEV (reference sequence). The CDR3 runs to 15 residues. Trimming pared 7 bases from V and 2 bases from J, leaving 17 bases between.

Many counts were recorded for this clonotype. V gene TRBV5-1 combines with J gene TRBJ2-7, with 14 positions matching TRBD2. This CDR3 spans 16 amino acids. Germline V CDR1 and CDR2: SGHRS, YFSETQ. V gave up 6 bases and J gave up 1 base; unmatched junction bases: 6. The CDR3 sequence: CASTWTSGRQSYEQYF. The CDR3, as DNA: TGCGCCAGCACCTGGACTAGCGGGAGGCAGTCCTACGAGCAGTACTTC.

The rearrangement uses TRBV28 and TRBJ1-2; unclear D gene. CDR3 size: 14 residues. CDR1 MDHEN and CDR2 SYDVKM come from the germline V gene. Trimming stripped 5 bases from V and 4 bases from J, with 14 bases between. The CDR3 loop is CASSRAGVSYGYTF. DNA of the CDR3: TGTGCCAGCAGTCGAGCCGGGGTCAGCTATGGCTACACCTTC.

This clonotype was picked up a small number of times. The chain is built from TRBV20-1 and TRBJ1-6, with a weak D call TRBD1 (5 bases). V lost 6 bases and J 9 bases, leaving 21 bases between the germline ends. The germline V gene has CDR1 DFQATT and CDR2 SNEGSKA (reference sequence). The CDR3 loop spans 15 amino acids. The DNA for the CDR3 is TGCAGTGCCGGAGGGGAGGGGAGGTTGGGTTCACCCCTCCACTTT. This sequence encodes CSAGGEGRLGSPLHF.

Many counts were recorded for this clonotype. J is TRBJ1-6 and V is TRBV6-1, with 7 bases fitting TRBD1. Per germline, CDR1 MNHNS and CDR2 SASEGT. CDR3 length equals 15 residues. V lost 4 bases to trimming and J lost 5 bases; unmatched junction nucleotides: 5. CDR3 bases: TGTGCCAGCAGTGCCCGACAGGGAAATAATTCACCCCTCCACTTT. It specifies CASSARQGNNSPLHF.

V usage is TRBV7-2 and J usage is TRBJ1-1; perhaps TRBD1 as D (6 bases). The germline V gene has CDR1 SGHTA and CDR2 FQGNSA. The length of the CDR3 is 17 residues. V lost 5 bases to trimming and J lost 3 bases, with 22 bases between them. This chain's CDR3 is CASSGVGQWAWDTEAFF. The CDR3, as DNA: TGTGCCAGCAGCGGGGTCGGACAGTGGGCTTGGGACACTGAAGCTTTCTTT.

This clonotype has at least ten counts. This rearrangement joins TRBV6-1 to TRBJ2-1; 10 bases map to TRBD1. CDR1 and CDR2 from the germline V gene are MNHNS and SASEGT. CDR3 size: 15 residues. With V trimmed by 7 bases and J by 10 bases, 13 bases remained unmatched. Written as DNA, the CDR3 is TGTGCCAGCATCCTTCGAGGACAGGGGGGCCGCGAGCAGTTCTTC. This codes for CASILRGQGGREQFF.

This chain joins TRBV6-2 or TRBV6-3 and TRBJ2-2; TRBD2 agrees at 10 bases. The CDR3 has 15 amino acids. J was trimmed by 6 bases and V by 7 bases; bases with no gene match: 8. The germline CDR1 and CDR2 sequences are MNHEY and SVGEGT. Written as DNA, the CDR3 is TGTGCCAGCACTAGCGGGAGTGGTAATCCCGGGGAGCTGTTTTTT. This sequence encodes CASTSGSGNPGELFF.

The V and J genes are TRBV11-2 and TRBJ2-2; no firm D call. CDR1 and CDR2 from the germline V gene are SGHAT and FQNNGV. This CDR3 is built from 14 residues. With 5 bases removed from V and 13 bases from J, the gap between germline ends came to 20 bases. CDR3 in DNA: TGTGCCAGCAGCATACGCGACTCCTACCTCGGGCTGTTTTTT. Protein product: CASSIRDSYLGLFF.